A single sample is the source of the 26 T cell receptor beta chains below, sequenced in a study of shared clonotypes between healthy human individuals. Produced via immunoSEQ multiplex PCR; TCRdb's table is partial and in-frame only. The sample consists of about 2 million clones, just under 95% of them appearing once. Naive CD8 cells lacked CD45RO and underwent positive selection for CCR7, leaving out terminally differentiated effector memory CD45RA+ cells. Sequenced input: naive CD8+ T cells sorted from blood. The source of these receptors is a man younger than 35 in good health.

DNA of the CDR3: TGCGCCAGCGGGGGTTCGACAGTGGACCCTGATGGCTACACCTTC. The encoded protein is CASGGSTVDPDGYTF. V and J are TRBV5-1 and TRBJ1-2; TRBD1 might be the D (5 bases). Per the germline V gene, CDR1 is SGHRS and CDR2 is YFSETQ. The CDR3 is made up of 15 amino acids. The germline V and J ends were trimmed by 7 bases and 6 bases, with 22 bases remaining between them. Together with reference TRBV5-1 and TRBJ1-2, the CDR3 gives the full variable domain: KAGVTQTPRYLIKTRGQQVTLSCSPISGHRSVSWYQQTPGQGLQFLFEYFSETQRNKGNFPGRFSGRQFSNSRSEMNVSTLELGDSALYLCASGGSTVDPDGYTFGSGTRLTVV.

The chain combines TRBV10-3 with TRBJ2-1; TRBD2 aligns across 7 bases. The CDR3 is made up of 13 amino acids. The germline CDR1 and CDR2 sequences are ENHRY and SYGVKD. Trimming took 8 bases from V and 5 from J; bases not matched to a gene: 6. CDR3: CAISEGRDNEQFF. Here the CDR3 DNA reads TGTGCCATCTCGGAGGGGAGGGACAATGAGCAGTTCTTC.

The gene calls are TRBV7-9 and TRBJ2-5; 8 bases match TRBD1. The CDR3 length is 15 residues. The trim removed 3 bases at V and 2 bases at J, leaving 5 bases unmatched. The germline V gene encodes CDR1 SEHNR and CDR2 FQNEAQ (reference sequence). The CDR3 spells CASSFAGGSQETQYF. For the CDR3, the DNA is TGTGCCAGCAGCTTCGCAGGGGGCTCACAAGAGACCCAGTACTTC. Complete variable domain (other parts from reference TRBV7-9 and TRBJ2-5): DTGVSQNPRHKITKRGQNVTFRCDPISEHNRLYWYRQTLGQGPEFLTYFQNEAQLEKSRLLSDRFSAERPKGSFSTLEIQRTEQGDSAMYLCASSFAGGSQETQYFGPGTRLLVL.

The genes are TRBV2 and TRBJ2-3, with 9 bases that match TRBD2. Germline V gene data show CDR1 as SNHLY and CDR2 as FYNNEI. The CDR3 extends over 15 amino acids. V shed 5 bases and J 2 bases; nucleotides not matched to a gene: 5. CDR3 sequence: CASSLLAGVTDTQYF. The CDR3 coding sequence is TGTGCCAGCAGTTTACTAGCGGGTGTCACAGATACGCAGTATTTT.

This chain uses TRBV27 with TRBJ2-7, with 10 nucleotides matching TRBD2. CDR1 and CDR2 from the germline V gene are MNHEY and SMNVEV (reference sequence). V was clipped by 7 bases and J by 7 bases; unmatched bases: 4. The CDR3 has 12 residues. CDR3 DNA: TGTGCCAGCAAGGGACTAGCGTTAGAGCAGTACTTC. Its protein is CASKGLALEQYF.

The chain couples TRBV9 to TRBJ2-7; D ambiguous. This CDR3 has 18 amino acids. V was shortened by 4 bases and J by 0 bases, with 23 bases between the two germline ends. Germline values: CDR1 SGDLS, CDR2 YYNGEE. CDR3 bases: TGTGCCAGCAGCACCCAACCTGTGAACGCCCAGAGCTCCTACGAGCAGTACTTC. Protein product: CASSTQPVNAQSSYEQYF.

The V and J genes are TRBV6-5 and TRBJ1-1; weak D call: TRBD1 (5 bases). Germline assignment: CDR1 MNHEY and CDR2 SVGAGI. Trimming shortened V by 4 bases and J by 12 bases, and 15 bases separated the two germline ends. This CDR3 has 12 residues. The CDR3: CASSLGEGSTFF. In DNA, the CDR3 is TGTGCCAGCAGTTTGGGGGAGGGGAGTACTTTCTTT.

J is TRBJ2-1 and V is TRBV9; D call uncertain. Germline V gene sequence: CDR1 SGDLS, CDR2 YYNGEE. This CDR3 region has 13 residues. V lost 1 base, J lost 5 bases, and 7 bases lay in between. CDR3 DNA sequence: TGTGCCAGCAGCGTATGGTCCGACAATGAGCAGTTCTTC. This translates into CASSVWSDNEQFF.

The V and J genes are TRBV10-3 and TRBJ2-1, with TRBD1 matching over 8 bases. Per germline, CDR1 ENHRY and CDR2 SYGVKD. The CDR3 is 16 amino acids. The V and J ends lost 4 bases and 9 bases, in that order; junction bases with no gene match: 14. CDR3: CAISVPSHRGMLEQFF. CDR3 nucleotides: TGTGCCATCAGTGTACCCTCCCACAGGGGGATGCTTGAGCAGTTCTTC.

This chain connects TRBV5-6 to TRBJ2-7, with a weak D call TRBD1 (6 bases). Trimming took 4 bases from V and 2 from J, leaving 13 bases between them. Germline V gene lookup returns CDR1 SGHDT and CDR2 YYEEEE. The CDR3 covers 14 residues. In DNA, the CDR3 is TGTGCCAGCAGCCCAGCGCAGGGGCCCTACGAGCAGTACTTC. As protein: CASSPAQGPYEQYF.

The chain uses TRBV27 and TRBJ1-1; no clear D. Per the germline V gene, CDR1 is MNHEY and CDR2 is SMNVEV (reference sequence). V lost 1 base to trimming and J lost 2 bases, with 14 bases between them. The CDR3 runs to 16 residues. CDR3 sequence reads: CASSLLARVRNTEAFF. Here the CDR3 DNA reads TGTGCCAGCAGTTTATTGGCCCGTGTGCGAAACACTGAAGCTTTCTTT.

The chain links TRBV5-6 to TRBJ2-1; no definite D call. Between the trimmed V and J ends, which lost 2 bases and 7 bases, there was a span of 10 bases. The CDR3 consists of 13 residues. CDR1 is SGHDT and CDR2 is YYEEEE in the germline V gene. The chain's CDR3 is CASSLNPGNEQFF. The CDR3 bases are TGTGCCAGCAGCTTAAATCCTGGGAATGAGCAGTTCTTC.

The chain carries TRBV30 and TRBJ1-5; possible D gene TRBD1, 6 bases. Germline CDR1 is GTSNPN and CDR2 is SVGIG (reference sequence). CDR3 length: 14 amino acids. Trimming removed 3 bases at V and 1 base at J, with 10 bases between. CDR3 protein: CAWSQGQSNQPQHF. In DNA form, the CDR3 reads TGTGCCTGGAGCCAAGGACAGAGCAATCAGCCCCAGCATTTT.

On this clone itself: The same CDR3 also results from other DNA sequences found in this sample. This chain links TRBV29-1 with TRBJ1-1; TRBD1 matches 9 bases. With 1 base clipped from V and 6 bases from J, the junction kept 0 bases outside the gene matches. The CDR3 is 12 amino acids. Germline assignment: CDR1 SQVTM and CDR2 ANQGSEA. DNA for the CDR3: TGCAGCGTTGAAGGACAGGGGGCTGAAGCTTTCTTT. The encoded protein is CSVEGQGAEAFF.

The chain links TRBV6-5 to TRBJ2-1; 7 bases agree with TRBD2. Germline CDR1 is MNHEY and CDR2 is SVGAGI. The length of the CDR3 is 13 residues. Unmatched junction bases numbered 8, after V lost 10 bases and J lost 5 bases. DNA of the CDR3: TGTGCCACCACGGGAGGTCTTAACAATGAGCAGTTCTTC. Translated, it gives CATTGGLNNEQFF.

The V and J genes are TRBV28 and TRBJ1-2, with D unresolved. Trimming shortened V by 5 bases and J by 8 bases, and 12 bases separated the two germline ends. Germline V gives CDR1 MDHEN, CDR2 SYDVKM. This CDR3 contains 12 residues. The CDR3 spells CASSSFGGGYTF. The CDR3 nucleotides read TGTGCCAGCAGTAGCTTTGGCGGGGGCTACACCTTC.

This clone has at least ten counts. V usage is TRBV14 and J usage is TRBJ2-1; 9 bases fit TRBD1. The CDR3 runs 15 residues. Germline values: CDR1 SGHDN, CDR2 FVKESK. V was pared by 4 bases and J by 10 bases, with 11 bases of the junction left unmatched. CDR3 nucleotides: TGTGCCAGCAGCCGCACCCCGGGACAGGGTTTCGAGCAGTTCTTC. Translating gives CASSRTPGQGFEQFF.

V gene TRBV28 combines with J gene TRBJ2-1; D call uncertain. Trimming removed 5 bases at V and 11 bases at J, with 16 bases between. CDR1 is MDHEN, CDR2 SYDVKM, per germline. The CDR3 has 13 amino acids. Here the CDR3 reads CASSLVSQYKQFF. Here the CDR3 DNA reads TGTGCCAGCAGTCTAGTCAGCCAATACAAGCAGTTCTTC.

CDR3 coding DNA: TGTGCCAGCAGCCAAGGTTCCGGGACAGGGGAATTTGGCGGGGAGCTGTTTTTT. Protein sequence: CASSQGSGTGEFGGELFF. The V gene is TRBV14, the J gene TRBJ2-2; TRBD1 aligns across 10 bases. This CDR3 comprises 18 residues. Trimming removed 1 base from V and 7 bases from J; junction bases left unmatched: 12. Germline V CDR1 and CDR2: SGHDN, FVKESK.

The J gene is TRBJ2-3, the V gene TRBV9; D is ambiguous. CDR1 is SGDLS and CDR2 is YYNGEE in the germline V gene. Between the trimmed V and J ends, which lost 0 bases and 0 bases, there was a span of 11 bases. The CDR3 spans 16 residues. CDR3 sequence reads: CASSVGSLSSTDTQYF. The CDR3, as DNA: TGTGCCAGCAGCGTAGGGTCTCTTTCTAGCACAGATACGCAGTATTTT.

The chain couples TRBV19 to TRBJ2-7; D is uncertain. This CDR3 has 13 residues. Germline V lookup: CDR1 LNHDA, CDR2 SQIVND (reference sequence). Between the trimmed V and J ends, which lost 3 bases and 1 base, there was a span of 7 bases. CDR3 in DNA: TGTGCCAGTAGTATCTCACAGTCCTACGAGCAGTACTTC. This codes for CASSISQSYEQYF.

This rearrangement joins TRBV6-5 to TRBJ2-1; perhaps TRBD2 as D (6 bases). Trimming took 0 bases from V and 6 from J, leaving 12 bases between them. The CDR3 length is 15 residues. CDR1 and CDR2 from the germline V gene are MNHEY and SVGAGI. The CDR3 spells CASSYSSGLINEQFF. The CDR3 region has the DNA TGTGCCAGCAGTTACTCGAGCGGACTAATCAATGAGCAGTTCTTC.

This chain connects TRBV29-1 to TRBJ1-4, with D perhaps TRBD1 (5 bases). CDR3 size: 14 residues. Germline V CDR1 and CDR2: SQVTM, ANQGSEA. The V end was cut by 7 bases, the J end by 3 bases, with 15 bases between. The CDR3 here is CSATQGAPNEKLFF. In DNA form, the CDR3 reads TGCAGCGCTACCCAGGGTGCGCCTAATGAAAAACTGTTTTTT.

J is TRBJ2-2 and V is TRBV29-1; D is unclear. Trimming shortened V by 2 bases and J by 3 bases, and 1 base separated the two germline ends. This CDR3 contains 11 residues. CDR1 and CDR2 from the germline V gene are SQVTM and ANQGSEA. CDR3 sequence reads: CSVEYTGELFF. CDR3 coding DNA: TGCAGCGTTGAATACACCGGGGAGCTGTTTTTT.

The J gene is TRBJ2-3, the V gene TRBV7-2, with 7 bases aligning to TRBD2. The CDR3 is 18 residues long. With V trimmed by 0 bases and J by 0 bases, 9 bases remained unmatched. Looked up from germline, CDR1 is SGHTA and CDR2 is FQGNSA. CDR3 nucleotide sequence: TGTGCCAGCAGCTTAGCTCCTAGCGGACTTTCTAGCACAGATACGCAGTATTTT. It yields the protein CASSLAPSGLSSTDTQYF. Drawing the rest from reference TRBV7-2 and TRBJ2-3, the complete variable domain is GAGVSQSPSNKVTEKGKDVELRCDPISGHTALYWYRQSLGQGLEFLIYFQGNSAPDKSGLPSDRFSAERTGGSVSTLTIQRTQQEDSAVYLCASSLAPSGLSSTDTQYFGPGTRLTVL.

This sequence joins TRBV30 and TRBJ1-6; D remains unclear. V lost 0 bases and J lost 14, with 8 bases in between. The V gene's germline CDR1 is GTSNPN and CDR2 SVGIG (reference sequence). The CDR3 extends over 11 amino acids. In DNA form, the CDR3 reads TGTGCCTGGAGTGTTTCATTTACCCTCCACTTT. Translated: CAWSVSFTLHF.